The subject of this entry is one TCR beta chain. Per the germline V gene, CDR1 is LNHDA and CDR2 is SQIVND (reference sequence). This CDR3 region has 14 residues. Trimming took 3 bases from V and 2 from J, leaving 9 bases between them. The data belong to a study of OX40 agonist ivuxolimab in advanced cancers. Data came from immunoSEQ multiplex PCR; TCRdb stores just in-frame clones and leaves some out. Of approximately 70,000 clones listed, about 86% were seen once; the top ten hold about 0.9%. Peripheral blood came from all dose cohorts at three timepoints. The J gene is TRBJ2-3, the V gene TRBV19; tentatively, D is TRBD1 or TRBD2 (5 bases each). This sequence originates from an adult with an advanced solid tumor such as melanoma, head and neck, liver or kidney cancer. The starting material was CD4+ or CD8+ T cells sorted from blood, obtained in a trial of the OX40 agonist ivuxolimab. DNA for the CDR3: TGTGCCAGTAGTATGACAGACTACACAGATACGCAGTATTTT. Translating it yields CASSMTDYTDTQYF.